This T cell receptor (beta chain) was captured in a study of T cells in localized non-small cell lung cancer. Whole-study results and caveats: Uninvolved adjacent lung had the highest recorded T cell clonality, with tumor below it. Prolonged overall survival went with higher T cell density in the blood. Heterogeneity is still possible, as just one tumor region was sequenced.

Assay used: immunoSEQ multiplex PCR; TCRdb lists only in-frame clones, some missing. The sample consists of about 17,000 clones, around 89% of them appearing once. About this clone: The antigen is undetermined.

The source of this sequence is a male donor at least 60 years old with stage II squamous cell lung carcinoma. The material sequenced was peripheral blood, taken before any cancer treatment.

The CDR3 is CASSFPTGTYSNQPQHF. CDR3 bases: TGTGCCAGCAGCTTCCCGACAGGGACCTATAGCAATCAGCCCCAGCATTTT. The chain joins TRBV11-3 to TRBJ1-5, with 7 bases identical to TRBD1. Germline V gives CDR1 SGHNT, CDR2 YENEEA. Trimming cost V 3 bases and J 0 bases; bases outside gene matches: 8. The CDR3 is 17 residues long.